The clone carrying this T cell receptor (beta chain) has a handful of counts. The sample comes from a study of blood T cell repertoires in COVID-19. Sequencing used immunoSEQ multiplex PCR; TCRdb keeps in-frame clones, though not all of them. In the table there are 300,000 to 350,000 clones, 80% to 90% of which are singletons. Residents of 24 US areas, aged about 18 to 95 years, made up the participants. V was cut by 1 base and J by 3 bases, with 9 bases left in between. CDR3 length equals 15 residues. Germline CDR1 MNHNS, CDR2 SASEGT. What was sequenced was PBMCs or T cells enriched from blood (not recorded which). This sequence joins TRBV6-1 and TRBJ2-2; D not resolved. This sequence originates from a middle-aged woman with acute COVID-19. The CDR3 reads CASSEEPTYTGELFF. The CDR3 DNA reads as TGTGCCAGCAGTGAAGAACCTACCTACACCGGGGAGCTGTTTTTT.